These T cell receptor beta chains were read from a single sample in a study of T cells and Merkel cell carcinoma outcomes. Here immunoSEQ multiplex PCR was the method, and the copy in TCRdb shows in-frame clones only, minus some. The table includes about 19,000 clones, around 79% detected once. Sequencing was performed on tumor tissue from Merkel cell carcinoma. These receptors were taken from a human donor with Merkel cell carcinoma. CDR3s leave out the opening cysteine and the closing phenylalanine or tryptophan. The order of the fields is clone size, V gene, CDR3 protein. Not all rows give a size; the values are once, few, many and, for expanded clones, a class.

. | TRBV27 | ASSPRSHDEQY
. | TRBV14 | ASSPGLRGLETQY
. | TRBV4-1 | ASSHVSWGIGQPQH
. | TRBV18 | ASSPAGTKNIQY
. | TRBV5-1 | ASSLQPYGATNEKLF
few | TRBV2 | ASSEGLRGVETQY
. | TRBV6-5 | ASSLQPYQETQY
. | TRBV5-1 | ASKWDRASDTQY
. | TRBV29-1 | SADGVGTSPYEQY
few | TRBV2 | AISPPAQTLAKNIQY
. | TRBV30 | ASGGAAGELF